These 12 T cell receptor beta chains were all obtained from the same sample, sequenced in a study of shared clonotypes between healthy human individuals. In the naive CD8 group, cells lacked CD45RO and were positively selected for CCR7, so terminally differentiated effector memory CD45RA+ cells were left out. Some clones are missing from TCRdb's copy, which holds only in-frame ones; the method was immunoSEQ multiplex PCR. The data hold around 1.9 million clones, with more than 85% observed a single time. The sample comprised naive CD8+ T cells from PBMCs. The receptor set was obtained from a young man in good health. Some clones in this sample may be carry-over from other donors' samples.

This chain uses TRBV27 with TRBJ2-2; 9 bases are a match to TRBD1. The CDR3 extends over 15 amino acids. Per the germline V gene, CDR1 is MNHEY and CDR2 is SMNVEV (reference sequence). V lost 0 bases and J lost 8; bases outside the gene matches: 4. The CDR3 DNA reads TGTGCCAGCAGTTTATCCTCGACAGGGGGTGGGGAGCTGTTTTTT. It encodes CASSLSSTGGGELFF.

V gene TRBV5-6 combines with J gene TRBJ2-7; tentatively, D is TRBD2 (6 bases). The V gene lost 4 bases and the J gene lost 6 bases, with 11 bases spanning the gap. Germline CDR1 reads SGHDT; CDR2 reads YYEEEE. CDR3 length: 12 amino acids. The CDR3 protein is CASSLRDSEQYF. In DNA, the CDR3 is TGTGCCAGCAGCCTCAGGGACTCCGAGCAGTACTTC.

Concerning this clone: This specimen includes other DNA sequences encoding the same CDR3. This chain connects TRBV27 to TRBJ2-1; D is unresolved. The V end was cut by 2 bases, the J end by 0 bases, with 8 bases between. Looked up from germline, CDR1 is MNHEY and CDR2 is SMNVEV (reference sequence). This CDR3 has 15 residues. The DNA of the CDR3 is TGTGCCAGCAGTTTAGGGATTAGCTCCTACAATGAGCAGTTCTTC. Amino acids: CASSLGISSYNEQFF.

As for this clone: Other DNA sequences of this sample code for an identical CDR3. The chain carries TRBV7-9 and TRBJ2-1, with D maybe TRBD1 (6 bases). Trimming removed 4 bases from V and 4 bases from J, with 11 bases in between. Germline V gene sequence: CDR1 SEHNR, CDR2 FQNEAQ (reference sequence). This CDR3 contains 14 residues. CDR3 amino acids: CASSSGTPYNEQFF. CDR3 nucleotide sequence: TGTGCCAGCAGCTCCGGGACACCTTACAATGAGCAGTTCTTC. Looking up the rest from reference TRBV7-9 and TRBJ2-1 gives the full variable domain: DTGVSQNPRHKITKRGQNVTFRCDPISEHNRLYWYRQTLGQGPEFLTYFQNEAQLEKSRLLSDRFSAERPKGSFSTLEIQRTEQGDSAMYLCASSSGTPYNEQFFGPGTRLTVL.

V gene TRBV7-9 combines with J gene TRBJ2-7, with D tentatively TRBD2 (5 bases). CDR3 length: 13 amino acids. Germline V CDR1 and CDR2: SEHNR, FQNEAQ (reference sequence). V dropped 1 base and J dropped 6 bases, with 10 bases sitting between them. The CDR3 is CASSLGTPAEQYF. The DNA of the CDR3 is TGTGCCAGCAGCTTAGGGACTCCAGCCGAGCAGTACTTC. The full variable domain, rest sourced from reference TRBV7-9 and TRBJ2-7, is DTGVSQNPRHKITKRGQNVTFRCDPISEHNRLYWYRQTLGQGPEFLTYFQNEAQLEKSRLLSDRFSAERPKGSFSTLEIQRTEQGDSAMYLCASSLGTPAEQYFGPGTRLTVT.

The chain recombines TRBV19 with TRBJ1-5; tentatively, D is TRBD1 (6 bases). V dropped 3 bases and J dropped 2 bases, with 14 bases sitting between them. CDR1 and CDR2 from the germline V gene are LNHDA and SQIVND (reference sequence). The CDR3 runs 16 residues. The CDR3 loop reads CASSIMGGEGNQPQHF. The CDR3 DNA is TGTGCCAGTAGTATCATGGGGGGCGAGGGCAATCAGCCCCAGCATTTT. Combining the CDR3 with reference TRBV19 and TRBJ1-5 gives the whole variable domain DGGITQSPKYLFRKEGQNVTLSCEQNLNHDAMYWYRQDPGQGLRLIYYSQIVNDFQKGDIAEGYSVSREKKESFPLTVTSAQKNPTAFYLCASSIMGGEGNQPQHFGDGTRLSIL.

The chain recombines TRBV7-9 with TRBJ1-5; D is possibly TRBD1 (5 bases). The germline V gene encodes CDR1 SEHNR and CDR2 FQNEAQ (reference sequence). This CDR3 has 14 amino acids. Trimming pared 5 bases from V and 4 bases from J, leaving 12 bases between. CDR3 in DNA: TGTGCCAGCAGCGCGATTGGGGGTAATCAGCCCCAGCATTTT. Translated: CASSAIGGNQPQHF.

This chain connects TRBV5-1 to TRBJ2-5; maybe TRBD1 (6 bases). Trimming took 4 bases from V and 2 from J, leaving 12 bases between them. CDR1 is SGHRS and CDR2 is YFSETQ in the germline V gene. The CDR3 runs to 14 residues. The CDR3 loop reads CASSPGTSQETQYF. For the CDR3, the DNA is TGCGCCAGCAGCCCAGGGACATCTCAAGAGACCCAGTACTTC. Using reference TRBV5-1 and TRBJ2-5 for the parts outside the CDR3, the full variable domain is KAGVTQTPRYLIKTRGQQVTLSCSPISGHRSVSWYQQTPGQGLQFLFEYFSETQRNKGNFPGRFSGRQFSNSRSEMNVSTLELGDSALYLCASSPGTSQETQYFGPGTRLLVL.

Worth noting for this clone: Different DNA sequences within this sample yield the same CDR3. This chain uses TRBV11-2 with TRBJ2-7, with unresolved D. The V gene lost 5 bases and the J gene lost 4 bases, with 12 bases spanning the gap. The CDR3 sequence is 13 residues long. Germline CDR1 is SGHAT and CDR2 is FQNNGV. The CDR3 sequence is CASSLGSHYEQYF. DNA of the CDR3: TGTGCCAGCAGCCTAGGTTCTCATTACGAGCAGTACTTC.

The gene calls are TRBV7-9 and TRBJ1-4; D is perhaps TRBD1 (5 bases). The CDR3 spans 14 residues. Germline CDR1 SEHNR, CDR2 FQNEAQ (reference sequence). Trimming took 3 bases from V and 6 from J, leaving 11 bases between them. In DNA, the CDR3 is TGTGCCAGCAGCTTTTACAGGCCCGATGAAAAACTGTTTTTT. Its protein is CASSFYRPDEKLFF.

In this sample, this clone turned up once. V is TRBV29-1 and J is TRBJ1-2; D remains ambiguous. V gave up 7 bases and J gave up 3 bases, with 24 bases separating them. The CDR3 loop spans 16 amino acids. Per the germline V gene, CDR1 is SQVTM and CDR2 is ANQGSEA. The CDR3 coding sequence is TGCAGCGCCACCGCCCGGGTTACTAACGAGCACTATGGCTACACCTTC. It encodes CSATARVTNEHYGYTF.

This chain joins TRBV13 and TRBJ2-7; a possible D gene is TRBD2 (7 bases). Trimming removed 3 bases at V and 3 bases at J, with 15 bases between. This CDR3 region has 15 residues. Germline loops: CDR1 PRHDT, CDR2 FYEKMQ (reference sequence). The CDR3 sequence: CASSFRGAGDYEQYF. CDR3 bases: TGTGCCAGCAGCTTCCGGGGGGCAGGAGACTACGAGCAGTACTTC.